The clone carrying this T cell receptor beta chain was seen a handful of times. The record originates from a study of blood T cell repertoires in COVID-19. Study context: PBMCs, B-cell-depleted T cells, or T cells provided the cDNA or gDNA that made up the material.

Per the original data handling: Scientists estimated how many nucleated cells there were by amplifying reference gene primers. Clones were sequenced by immunoSEQ multiplex PCR, and TCRdb holds only the in-frame ones, with some missing. That table furnishes V, J and clone size, whereas the DNA furnished D and trimming. The sample shows tens of thousands of clones, 65% to 80% of them seen only once. Sequenced material: peripheral blood. The source of this sequence is a human donor in a cohort sampled during active COVID-19.

The CDR3 is CASSFFGILRANTDTQYF. CDR3 coding DNA: TGTGCCAGCAGTTTTTTCGGAATCCTCAGAGCGAACACAGATACGCAGTATTTT. The rearrangement joins TRBV27 to TRBJ2-3, with D hard to call. The CDR3 contains 18 residues. Germline lookup yields CDR1 MNHEY and CDR2 SMNVEV (reference sequence). Deletions cut 3 bases from V and 2 bases from J, with 21 bases between.